Shown below are 21 T cell receptor beta chains from a single sample sequenced in a study of blood T cell repertoires in COVID-19. The protocol was immunoSEQ multiplex PCR, while the TCRdb copy is restricted to in-frame clones and leaves out a portion. The sample contains 200,000 or so clones, about 87% of which appear only once. Sample: PBMCs or T cells enriched from blood (not recorded which). The origin of the receptors is a woman under 40 who had recovered from COVID-19.

V is TRBV2 and J is TRBJ1-6, with TRBD1 matching 10 bases. The ends lost 5 bases at V and 9 bases at J; junction bases unmatched: 4. CDR3 size: 14 residues. Germline assignment: CDR1 SNHLY and CDR2 FYNNEI. The CDR3 bases are TGTGCCAGCAGTCCCGGGACAGGGGTTTCACCCCTCCACTTT. This encodes CASSPGTGVSPLHF.

V and J are TRBV9 and TRBJ1-1; D gene uncertain. The V end lost 3 bases, the J end lost 2 bases, and 11 bases lay between the germline ends. The CDR3 covers 14 residues. Germline CDR1 is SGDLS and CDR2 is YYNGEE. CDR3 region: CASSARRENTEAFF. CDR3 DNA: TGTGCCAGCAGCGCTCGGAGGGAAAACACTGAAGCTTTCTTT.

This chain uses TRBV7-9 with TRBJ1-1, with TRBD1 matching over 8 bases. This CDR3 has 13 residues. V gave up 4 bases and J gave up 4 bases; unmatched junction bases: 2. In germline, CDR1 is SEHNR, CDR2 FQNEAQ (reference sequence). CDR3 nucleotides: TGTGCCAGCAGCTGGGGGACAGGCACTGAAGCTTTCTTT. Amino acid sequence: CASSWGTGTEAFF.

This clone was found a few times. The chain has TRBV7-2 and TRBJ1-4, with D possibly matching TRBD1 (6 bases). Trimming left V 6 bases short and J 1 base short, with 9 bases between. Germline lookup yields CDR1 SGHTA and CDR2 FQGNSA. The CDR3 covers 14 residues. CDR3 in amino acids: CASRPRGTNEKLFF. CDR3 in DNA: TGTGCCAGCAGACCCAGGGGAACTAATGAAAAACTGTTTTTT.

This chain joins TRBV4-1 and TRBJ2-1; 9 bases are shared with TRBD1. CDR3 length: 16 residues. Germline lookup yields CDR1 MGHRA and CDR2 YSYEKL. V was pared by 3 bases and J by 3 bases, with 6 bases of the junction left unmatched. The CDR3 sequence is CASSHSGTGSYNEQFF. The CDR3 DNA is TGCGCCAGCAGCCACTCCGGGACAGGGAGCTACAATGAGCAGTTCTTC.

V gene TRBV6-4 combines with J gene TRBJ2-2; 11 bases fit TRBD1. CDR3 length: 15 amino acids. CDR1 is MRHNA, CDR2 SNTAGT, per germline. Trimming removed 3 bases from V and 6 bases from J; junction bases left unmatched: 3. CDR3 in DNA: TGTGCCAGCAGTGAAGGGACAGGGGGTTCCGGGGAGCTGTTTTTT. Protein: CASSEGTGGSGELFF.

The chain couples TRBV6-5 to TRBJ1-1, with D hard to call. This CDR3 region has 14 residues. Germline V lookup: CDR1 MNHEY, CDR2 SVGAGI. Trimming left V 0 bases short and J 1 base short, with 6 bases between. The CDR3: CASSYSGENTEAFF. The CDR3 coding sequence is TGTGCCAGCAGTTACTCGGGAGAGAACACTGAAGCTTTCTTT.

This clone has only a few counts. This rearrangement joins TRBV7-8 to TRBJ2-1, with no clear D. Trimming stripped 7 bases from V and 5 bases from J, with 12 bases between. The germline gives CDR1 SGHVS, CDR2 FQNEAQ. The CDR3 totals 13 residues. CDR3 sequence reads: CASTKWQDNEQFF. CDR3 DNA: TGTGCCAGCACCAAGTGGCAGGACAATGAGCAGTTCTTC. The whole variable domain, filled in from reference TRBV7-8 and TRBJ2-1, reads GAGVSQSPRYKVAKRGQDVALRCDPISGHVSLFWYQQALGQGPEFLTYFQNEAQLDKSGLPSDRFFAERPEGSVSTLKIQRTQQEDSAVYLCASTKWQDNEQFFGPGTRLTVL.

The rearrangement joins TRBV5-5 to TRBJ1-2, with 10 bases identical to TRBD1. V trimming: 4 bases; J trimming: 8 bases; junction bases outside the gene matches: 8. The CDR3 is made up of 14 amino acids. The germline V gene has CDR1 SGHKS and CDR2 YYEKEE (reference sequence). CDR3 DNA: TGTGCCAGCAGCCTGGTGGGGACAGGGGTAGGCTACACCTTC. Its protein is CASSLVGTGVGYTF.

Points on this clone: Other DNA sequences in this specimen translate into the identical CDR3. J is TRBJ1-1 and V is TRBV7-2; no firm D call. Germline CDR1 is SGHTA and CDR2 is FQGNSA. The CDR3 is 14 amino acids. V was clipped by 5 bases and J by 1 base, with 11 bases between them. As DNA, the CDR3 is TGTGCCAGCAGCCTCAACCGGGGGAACACTGAAGCTTTCTTT. It codes for CASSLNRGNTEAFF.

This chain connects TRBV6-5 to TRBJ2-7; D might be TRBD1 (5 bases). The V and J ends lost 6 bases and 5 bases respectively, with 11 bases between them. CDR1 and CDR2 (germline): MNHEY, SVGAGI. The CDR3 sequence is 12 residues long. The CDR3 protein is CASSSRAHEQYF. CDR3 sequence (DNA): TGTGCCAGCAGCTCCAGGGCCCACGAGCAGTACTTC.

The rearrangement links TRBV7-9 to TRBJ1-1; a possible D gene is TRBD1 (5 bases). CDR1 SEHNR and CDR2 FQNEAQ come from the germline V gene (reference sequence). The CDR3 has 14 residues. The V end was cut by 5 bases, the J end by 3 bases, with 13 bases between. In DNA form, the CDR3 reads TGTGCCAGCAGCACAGTAACAGGAGACACTGAAGCTTTCTTT. It codes for CASSTVTGDTEAFF.

The chain carries TRBV28 and TRBJ1-4; 7 nucleotides agree with TRBD1. V gave up 6 bases and J gave up 5 bases; unmatched junction bases: 6. The germline gives CDR1 MDHEN, CDR2 SYDVKM. This CDR3 spans 14 amino acids. The CDR3 here is CASRTGTENEKLFF. CDR3 sequence (DNA): TGTGCCAGCAGAACCGGGACAGAGAATGAAAAACTGTTTTTT.

The CDR3 DNA is TGTGCCAGCAGTACTTACAGGGGAAACACCATATATTTT. This translates into CASSTYRGNTIYF. The chain couples TRBV2 to TRBJ1-3, with D possibly matching TRBD1 (5 bases). CDR1 SNHLY and CDR2 FYNNEI come from the germline V gene. This CDR3 has 13 residues. V dropped 5 bases and J dropped 4 bases, with 9 bases sitting between them.

J is TRBJ2-7 and V is TRBV7-2; D might be TRBD1 (5 bases). V shed 1 base and J shed 3 bases, with 13 bases lying between them. From germline, CDR1 is SGHTA and CDR2 FQGNSA. The CDR3 extends over 15 amino acids. CDR3 protein: CASSLDIQGSYEQYF. The CDR3 DNA follows: TGTGCCAGCAGCTTAGATATCCAGGGAAGCTACGAGCAGTACTTC.

J is TRBJ1-3 and V is TRBV4-2; D uncertain. V lost 2 bases and J 0 bases, leaving 14 bases between the germline ends. Germline CDR1 LGHNA, CDR2 YNFKEQ. CDR3 length equals 17 residues. In nucleotides, the CDR3 is TGTGCCAGCAGCCAACGCGCTGGGCAGAGCTCTGGAAACACCATATATTTT. It yields the protein CASSQRAGQSSGNTIYF.

This sequence joins TRBV7-9 and TRBJ1-2, with D hard to call. CDR1 and CDR2 (germline): SEHNR, FQNEAQ (reference sequence). V was trimmed by 3 bases and J by 4 bases, leaving 6 bases between them. The CDR3 totals 12 residues. This CDR3 is CASSFGFYGYTF. CDR3 bases: TGTGCCAGCAGCTTTGGCTTCTATGGCTACACCTTC.

The V and J genes are TRBV5-4 and TRBJ2-3, with D possibly being TRBD2 (6 bases). Looked up from germline, CDR1 is SGHNT and CDR2 is YYREEE (reference sequence). The length of the CDR3 is 12 residues. Trimming took 4 bases from V and 5 from J, leaving 8 bases between them. The chain's CDR3 is CASSPGGDTQYF. The CDR3, as DNA: TGTGCCAGCAGCCCCGGGGGAGATACGCAGTATTTT.

The sample holds a few counts of this clone. This chain uses TRBV4-1 with TRBJ1-2, with 7 bases lining up with TRBD1. The CDR3 is 13 residues long. The germline V gene has CDR1 MGHRA and CDR2 YSYEKL. With V trimmed by 4 bases and J by 3 bases, 2 bases remained unmatched. CDR3 amino acids: CASSRDRDYGYTF. CDR3 DNA sequence: TGCGCCAGCAGCCGAGACAGGGACTATGGCTACACCTTC.

The CDR3 DNA reads TGTGCCAGCAGCATGACACCTAACACCGGGGAGCTGTTTTTT. This translates into CASSMTPNTGELFF. The chain is built from TRBV7-2 and TRBJ2-2; D remains ambiguous. Trimming removed 5 bases from V and 2 bases from J, with 9 bases in between. The CDR3 sequence is 14 residues long. Germline V lookup: CDR1 SGHTA, CDR2 FQGNSA.

The chain carries TRBV28 and TRBJ1-2, with D possibly matching TRBD1 (6 bases). V was clipped by 6 bases and J by 2 bases, with 7 bases between them. There are 12 residues in the CDR3. Per the germline V gene, CDR1 is MDHEN and CDR2 is SYDVKM. CDR3 nucleotides: TGTGCCAGCAGAACAGGGAACTATGGCTACACCTTC. Encoded protein: CASRTGNYGYTF.